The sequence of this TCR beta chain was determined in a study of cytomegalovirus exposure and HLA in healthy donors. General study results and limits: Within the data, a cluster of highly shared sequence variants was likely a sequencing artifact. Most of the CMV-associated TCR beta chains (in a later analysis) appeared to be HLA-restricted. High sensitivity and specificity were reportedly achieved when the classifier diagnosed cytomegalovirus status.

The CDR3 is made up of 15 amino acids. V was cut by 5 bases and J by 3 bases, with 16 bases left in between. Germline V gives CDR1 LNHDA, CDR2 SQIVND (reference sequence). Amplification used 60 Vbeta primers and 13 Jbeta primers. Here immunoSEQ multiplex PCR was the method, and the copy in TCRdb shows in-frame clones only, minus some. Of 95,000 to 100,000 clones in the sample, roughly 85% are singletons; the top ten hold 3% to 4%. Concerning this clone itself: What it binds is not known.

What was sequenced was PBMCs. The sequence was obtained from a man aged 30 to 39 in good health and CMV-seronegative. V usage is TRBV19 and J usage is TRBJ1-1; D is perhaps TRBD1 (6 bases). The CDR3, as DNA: TGTGCCAGTAGTGCCTACGGGGGGCAGGACACTGAAGCTTTCTTT. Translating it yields CASSAYGGQDTEAFF.